One sample yielded the 21 T cell receptor beta chains listed below, sequenced in a study of spatial heterogeneity in lung cancer. As to time point: blood at routine non-recurrence follow-up after resection. Frozen PBMC, nontumor lung or tumor provided whole RNA, which was sequenced unsorted. TCRdb re-called the 5' RACE reads with MiXCR, one entry per CDR3 protein. The sample includes more than 95,000 distinct CDR3 sequences, 9% to 15% of them seen just once. Sequences were derived from PBMCs, sampled at follow-up. All receptors come from a male donor with early-stage non-small cell lung cancer.

The chain is built from TRBV2 and TRBJ1-2; 7 bases line up with TRBD1. CDR1 is SNHLY and CDR2 is FYNNEI in the germline V gene. V shed 7 bases, J shed 8 bases, and the junction held 7 bases outside the gene matches. The CDR3 runs 12 residues. The CDR3 bases are TGTGCCAGCACCGGGACAGTTTACGGCTACACCTTC. Protein product: CASTGTVYGYTF.

This chain uses TRBV18 with TRBJ1-2; D unresolved. V was shortened by 1 base and J by 1 base, with 10 bases between the two germline ends. Germline values: CDR1 KGHSH, CDR2 LQKENI. This CDR3 spans 15 amino acids. CDR3: CASSPLRDFNYGYTF. DNA for the CDR3: TGTGCCAGCTCACCACTAAGGGATTTTAACTATGGCTACACCTTC.

Many counts were recorded for this clonotype. This chain joins TRBV19 and TRBJ2-1; unclear D gene. The germline V gene has CDR1 LNHDA and CDR2 SQIVND (reference sequence). V lost 5 bases, J lost 0 bases, and 5 bases lay in between. This CDR3 contains 13 residues. The CDR3 spells CASSDISYNEQFF. The CDR3 coding sequence is TGTGCCAGTAGTGACATCTCCTACAATGAGCAGTTCTTC.

The rearrangement links TRBV21-1 to TRBJ2-4; the table assigns TRBD1, which was not confirmed against the DNA. TRBV21-1 is a recognized pseudogene. CDR3 length: 18 residues. The CDR3 DNA reads TGTGCCAGCAGCAAAGATCAGGGGTGGACAGCAGCCAAAAACATTCAGTACTTC. Translation: CASSKDQGWTAAKNIQYF.

The chain combines TRBV18 with TRBJ1-1; no clear D. Germline-derived CDR1 and CDR2 are KGHSH and LQKENI. V was pared by 6 bases and J by 1 base, with 12 bases between. The CDR3 sequence is 14 residues long. The CDR3: CASSPALKNTEAFF. CDR3 DNA sequence: TGTGCCAGCTCCCCGGCACTGAAGAACACTGAAGCTTTCTTT.

The chain employs TRBV2 and TRBJ2-2; 9 bases align to TRBD1. This CDR3 is built from 14 residues. After removal of 7 bases from V and 5 bases from J, the junction contained 5 bases not matched to a gene. Germline loops: CDR1 SNHLY, CDR2 FYNNEI. This CDR3 is CASTGQGGTGELFF. In DNA, the CDR3 is TGTGCCAGCACGGGACAGGGTGGGACCGGGGAGCTGTTTTTT.

This clonotype was seen repeatedly, ten times or more. This chain links TRBV3-1 with TRBJ1-6; D is perhaps TRBD1 (5 bases). The germline V and J ends were trimmed by 2 bases and 10 bases, with 6 bases remaining between them. Germline V CDR1 and CDR2: LGHDT, YNNKEL (reference sequence). This CDR3 comprises 12 residues. The CDR3 nucleotides read TGTGCCAGCAGCCAAAGGGACTCACCCCTCCACTTT. Amino acids: CASSQRDSPLHF.

At least ten counts were recorded for this clonotype. The chain couples TRBV10-3 to TRBJ2-5; possible D gene TRBD1, 5 bases. V was pared by 5 bases and J by 5 bases, with 9 bases between. This CDR3 comprises 12 residues. CDR1 and CDR2 (germline): ENHRY, SYGVKD. CDR3 sequence (DNA): TGTGCCATCAGTAGGGGTATTGAGACCCAGTACTTC. This translates into CAISRGIETQYF.

This clonotype was seen only a few times. This chain joins TRBV5-1 and TRBJ1-5, with D possibly being TRBD1 (5 bases). This CDR3 comprises 14 residues. V lost 0 bases and J lost 3, with 7 bases in between. CDR1 is SGHRS and CDR2 is YFSETQ in the germline V gene. DNA of the CDR3: TGCGCCAGCAGCTTGGCAGGGTTCAATCAGCCCCAGCATTTT. It translates to CASSLAGFNQPQHF.

The rearrangement uses TRBV9 and TRBJ2-2; D is unclear. V shed 10 bases and J shed 7 bases, with 11 bases lying between them. Looked up from germline, CDR1 is SGDLS and CDR2 is YYNGEE. The CDR3 runs to 11 residues. The CDR3 sequence is CAPPWNGELFF. CDR3 DNA sequence: TGTGCCCCTCCCTGGAACGGGGAGCTGTTTTTT.

This clonotype was detected a few times. As DNA, the CDR3 is TGTGCCAGTAACCTACCGGGACAGGGGACCGCCGGGGAGCTGTTTTTT. This gives the protein CASNLPGQGTAGELFF. The chain joins TRBV19 to TRBJ2-2, with 10 bases lining up with TRBD1. The CDR3 spans 16 residues. The V and J ends lost 7 bases and 6 bases, in that order; junction bases with no gene match: 11. Germline V CDR1 and CDR2: LNHDA, SQIVND (reference sequence).

This clonotype was seen a few times. The rearrangement uses TRBV24-1 and TRBJ1-3; TRBD1 matches 7 bases. Germline V gene data show CDR1 as KGHDR and CDR2 as SFDVKD. Trimming at V came to 0 bases and at J to 6 bases, leaving 4 bases not matched to a gene. The CDR3 length is 15 residues. The CDR3: CATSDLMTGQNTIYF. The CDR3 bases are TGTGCCACCAGTGATTTGATGACAGGGCAAAACACCATATATTTT.

This chain uses TRBV15 with TRBJ2-1, with TRBD1 as a possible D gene (5 bases). V lost 0 bases, J lost 5 bases, and 5 bases lay in between. The CDR3 runs 13 residues. Germline assignment: CDR1 LNHNV and CDR2 YYDKDF (reference sequence). The CDR3 sequence is CATSRDRDNEQFF. The CDR3 region has the DNA TGTGCCACCAGCAGAGACAGGGACAATGAGCAGTTCTTC.

The rearrangement links TRBV6-2 or TRBV6-3 to TRBJ2-7, with 7 bases matching TRBD2. Germline V gene data show CDR1 as MNHEY and CDR2 as SVGEGT. CDR3 length: 14 residues. The V and J ends lost 4 bases and 3 bases, in that order; junction bases with no gene match: 6. The CDR3 DNA reads TGTGCCAGCAGTTCCCCCGGGACTAACTACGAGCAGTACTTC. Translating gives CASSSPGTNYEQYF.

This clonotype was counted between two and nine times. The CDR3 coding sequence is TGCGCCAGCAGCCAAGGGTACAGGGCTGGGGGGACTGAAGCTTTCTTT. It is translated as CASSQGYRAGGTEAFF. The chain is built from TRBV4-3 and TRBJ1-1; TRBD1 is a possible D gene (6 bases). Trimming removed 1 base from V and 5 bases from J, with 17 bases in between. Germline loops: CDR1 LGHNA, CDR2 YSLEER. The CDR3 covers 16 residues.

This clonotype was counted at least ten times. The CDR3: CSVEELTGAAYNEQFF. DNA of the CDR3: TGCAGCGTTGAAGAACTCACAGGGGCGGCCTACAATGAGCAGTTCTTC. This rearrangement joins TRBV29-1 to TRBJ2-1; 7 nucleotides align to TRBD1. J lost 2 bases, V lost 0 bases, and 7 bases had no gene match. The CDR3 runs to 16 residues. CDR1 and CDR2 (germline): SQVTM, ANQGSEA.

This clonotype was seen a few times. The chain employs TRBV30 and TRBJ1-4; D is unresolved. CDR3 length equals 13 residues. V lost 2 bases to trimming and J lost 8 bases, with 12 bases between them. Germline V gene lookup returns CDR1 GTSNPN and CDR2 SVGIG (reference sequence). The CDR3 nucleotides read TGTGCCTGGAGTTCCCAAGGCGAAGAAAAACTGTTTTTT. Its protein product is CAWSSQGEEKLFF.

This clonotype was seen many times. The rearrangement joins TRBV27 to TRBJ1-5; D call uncertain. CDR1 and CDR2 (germline): MNHEY, SMNVEV (reference sequence). The CDR3 has 13 amino acids. With 3 bases removed from V and 4 bases from J, the gap between germline ends came to 7 bases. CDR3 sequence reads: CASSFGRNQPQHF. The CDR3 coding sequence is TGTGCCAGCAGTTTTGGAAGAAATCAGCCCCAGCATTTT.

This chain connects TRBV4-3 to TRBJ2-1; TRBD1 aligns across 8 bases. Per germline, CDR1 LGHNA and CDR2 YSLEER. J lost 8 bases, V lost 1 base, and 10 bases had no gene match. The CDR3 consists of 16 residues. CDR3 sequence (DNA): TGCGCCAGCAGCCAAGCCGGGACAGGTAGTTTCCATGAGCAGTTCTTC. Amino acids: CASSQAGTGSFHEQFF.

V is TRBV6-2 or TRBV6-3 and J is TRBJ1-1, with 10 bases lining up with TRBD1. Looked up from germline, CDR1 is MNHEY and CDR2 is SVGEGT. Trimming removed 5 bases from V and 4 bases from J; junction bases left unmatched: 4. The CDR3 is made up of 14 amino acids. In DNA form, the CDR3 reads TGTGCCAGCAGTGACAGGGGGCAGAGCACTGAAGCTTTCTTT. Protein product: CASSDRGQSTEAFF.

This clonotype occurred many times. The genes are TRBV9 and TRBJ2-7; TRBD2 aligns across 12 bases. Germline values: CDR1 SGDLS, CDR2 YYNGEE. Trimming cost V 4 bases and J 6 bases; bases outside gene matches: 11. There are 16 residues in the CDR3. CDR3 coding DNA: TGTGCCAGCAGCCCTCTACCTAGCGGGGGGGCATCCGAGCAGTACTTC. Amino acids: CASSPLPSGGASEQYF.